The 14 T cell receptor beta chains given below trace back to one sample, sequenced in a study of cytomegalovirus exposure and HLA in healthy donors. The PCR had 60 Vbeta and 13 Jbeta primers. Measured with immunoSEQ multiplex PCR; TCRdb has only the in-frame clones, and not every one. The sample has around 120,000 clones; roughly 60% are singletons. The specimen was PBMCs. These receptors were obtained from a man aged 35 to 55 in good health and CMV-seropositive.

The chain employs TRBV7-2 and TRBJ2-1; 11 bases align to TRBD2. Germline assignment: CDR1 SGHTA and CDR2 FQGNSA. The CDR3 has 14 residues. The ends lost 8 bases at V and 7 bases at J; junction bases unmatched: 7. The CDR3 region is CASQTSGSNNEQFF. The CDR3 DNA reads as TGTGCCAGCCAAACTAGCGGGAGTAATAATGAGCAGTTCTTC. Using reference TRBV7-2 and TRBJ2-1 for the parts outside the CDR3, the full variable domain is GAGVSQSPSNKVTEKGKDVELRCDPISGHTALYWYRQSLGQGLEFLIYFQGNSAPDKSGLPSDRFSAERTGGSVSTLTIQRTQQEDSAVYLCASQTSGSNNEQFFGPGTRLTVL.

The rearrangement uses TRBV5-3 and TRBJ2-7, with unresolved D. TRBV5-3 is an ORF; its function is uncertain. The germline V and J ends were trimmed by 1 base and 4 bases, with 12 bases remaining between them. CDR3 size: 14 residues. The CDR3 DNA sequence: TGTGCCAGAAGCTTGAGCCATAAACCTTACGAGCAGTACTTC. This encodes CARSLSHKPYEQYF.

This clone has only one observation. The V call is TRBV28, the J call TRBJ1-4, with a possible D match to TRBD1 (6 bases). There are 18 residues in the CDR3. Trimming left V 1 base short and J 5 bases short, with 20 bases between. Germline loops: CDR1 MDHEN, CDR2 SYDVKM. CDR3 DNA: TGTGCCAGCAGTTTATTCGGTGGGCGACAGGTGGAAAATGAAAAACTGTTTTTT. It encodes CASSLFGGRQVENEKLFF.

The chain uses TRBV2 and TRBJ1-1, with D tentatively TRBD1 (5 bases). This CDR3 region has 13 residues. Trimming left V 5 bases short and J 1 base short, with 8 bases between. Germline CDR1 and CDR2: SNHLY and FYNNEI. The CDR3 DNA reads as TGTGCCAGCAGTAGGGACTCGAACACTGAAGCTTTCTTT. Protein product: CASSRDSNTEAFF.

This clone was detected a few times. This chain uses TRBV1 with TRBJ1-5; the table's D call, TRBD1, was not checked against the DNA. TRBV1 is a pseudogene. This CDR3 spans 16 amino acids. Here the CDR3 DNA reads TGCACCAGCAGCCAAGACCGACGGGACAGTAATCAGCCCCAGCATTTT. Translating it yields CTSSQDRRDSNQPQHF.

This clone appeared a single time. The rearrangement joins TRBV13 to TRBJ2-3, with D perhaps matching TRBD1 (6 bases). Trimming shortened V by 10 bases and J by 3 bases, and 17 bases separated the two germline ends. CDR3 length: 14 amino acids. The germline CDR1 and CDR2 sequences are PRHDT and FYEKMQ (reference sequence). CDR3: CATRTALGTDTQYF. CDR3 DNA: TGTGCCACGCGGACAGCCCTGGGAACAGATACGCAGTATTTT.

Only a few counts were recorded for this clone. The chain uses TRBV11-1 and TRBJ2-3; the D gene is possibly TRBD2 (6 bases). Trimming took off 3 bases at V and 2 bases at J, with 12 bases between the two ends. The CDR3 totals 15 residues. Germline V gives CDR1 SGHAT, CDR2 FQDESV (reference sequence). The CDR3 region is CASSFMSGSTDTQYF. The CDR3 region has the DNA TGTGCCAGCAGCTTTATGAGCGGGTCCACAGATACGCAGTATTTT. Looking up the rest from reference TRBV11-1 and TRBJ2-3 gives the full variable domain: EAEVAQSPRYKITEKSQAVAFWCDPISGHATLYWYRQILGQGPELLVQFQDESVVDDSQLPKDRFSAERLKGVDSTLKIQPAELGDSAMYLCASSFMSGSTDTQYFGPGTRLTVL.

This clone came up a few times. The chain joins TRBV7-3 to TRBJ2-3, with D maybe TRBD1 (6 bases). This CDR3 contains 15 residues. V was shortened by 1 base and J by 3 bases, with 11 bases between the two germline ends. Germline values: CDR1 SGHTA, CDR2 FQGTGA. CDR3 amino acids: CASSLSGGWTDTQYF. Written as DNA, the CDR3 is TGTGCCAGCAGCTTAAGTGGGGGCTGGACAGATACGCAGTATTTT.

The chain employs TRBV4-1 and TRBJ1-2, with 7 bases aligning to TRBD1. CDR1 and CDR2 from the germline V gene are MGHRA and YSYEKL. CDR3 size: 13 residues. Unmatched junction bases numbered 8, after V lost 8 bases and J lost 5 bases. The CDR3 sequence is CASRQGFGYGYTF. The CDR3 DNA sequence: TGCGCCAGCCGACAGGGCTTCGGTTATGGCTACACCTTC.

This clone was detected only a few times. The chain joins TRBV7-2 to TRBJ2-7; tentatively, D is TRBD1 (5 bases). V was clipped by 5 bases and J by 0 bases, with 11 bases between them. Germline V lookup: CDR1 SGHTA, CDR2 FQGNSA. This CDR3 region has 14 residues. The CDR3 DNA sequence: TGTGCCAGCAGCCAGACCGACAGCTCCTACGAGCAGTACTTC. Its protein product is CASSQTDSSYEQYF.

The rearrangement joins TRBV6-5 to TRBJ2-5; 7 bases match TRBD1. In germline, CDR1 is MNHEY, CDR2 SVGAGI. The CDR3 has 14 amino acids. J gave up 5 bases and V 6 bases, and 9 bases lay outside the gene matches. The CDR3, as DNA: TGTGCCAGCAGACGAACAGGGGTAACGGAGACCCAGTACTTC. Translation gives CASRRTGVTETQYF.

J is TRBJ2-1 and V is TRBV5-4; weak D call: TRBD1 (6 bases). CDR1 is SGHNT and CDR2 is YYREEE in the germline V gene (reference sequence). The CDR3 is 15 residues long. Trimming shortened V by 2 bases and J by 0 bases, and 9 bases separated the two germline ends. The chain's CDR3 is CASSLQGNSYNEQFF. The CDR3 coding sequence is TGTGCCAGCAGCTTACAGGGAAACTCCTACAATGAGCAGTTCTTC.

This chain connects TRBV19 to TRBJ2-1; 7 bases match TRBD1. V lost 8 bases and J lost 8; bases outside the gene matches: 12. CDR1 is LNHDA, CDR2 SQIVND, per germline (reference sequence). CDR3 length: 14 residues. The CDR3 region is CASHRDRATDEQFF. The CDR3 bases are TGTGCCAGTCACCGGGACAGAGCGACGGATGAGCAGTTCTTC.

The chain employs TRBV18 and TRBJ2-6, with TRBD1 identical over 7 bases. V gave up 2 bases and J gave up 3 bases; unmatched junction bases: 4. In germline, CDR1 is KGHSH, CDR2 LQKENI. There are 16 residues in the CDR3. CDR3: CASSPMTGSGANVLTF. In DNA form, the CDR3 reads TGTGCCAGCTCACCAATGACAGGGAGTGGGGCCAACGTCCTGACTTTC.